A selection of T cell receptor beta chains follows, all from one sample in a study of T-cell reconstitution after alpha-beta-depleted transplantation in children. From the PCR reads, TCRdb called clonotypes with MiXCR, one entry per CDR3 protein. The sample contains more than 400,000 distinct CDR3 sequences, 10% to 12% of which appear only once. This sample comprised PBMCs, mostly from graft donor cells, obtained 180 days after TCRalphabeta/CD19-depleted stem cell transplant. The receptor set was obtained from a female patient between 2 and 15 years old who had a stem cell transplant for aplastic anemia, so the T cells may come from the graft donor. CDR3s include the opening cysteine and the closing phenylalanine or tryptophan. Each record gives: D gene, J gene, clone size, V gene, CDR3 length, CDR3 protein, CDR3 DNA. D genes are given only for firm matches. The size entry is marked missing in some rows and otherwise reads once, few, many or a size class.

>TRBD2|TRBJ2-1|NA|TRBV29-1|14
CSVCPAGVTDEQFF
TGCAGCGTTTGCCCTGCGGGAGTCACGGATGAGCAGTTCTTC
>TRBD1|TRBJ1-5|NA|TRBV30|13
CACSQGSNQPQHF
TGTGCCTGCTCACAGGGGAGCAATCAGCCCCAGCATTTT
>TRBD1|TRBJ2-2|few|TRBV7-8|17
CASSGPGGNINIGELFF
TGTGCCAGCAGCGGTCCAGGGGGAAATATCAATATCGGGGAGCTGTTTTTT
>TRBD2|TRBJ2-5|few|TRBV20-1|15
CSALASGGAAETQYF
TGCAGTGCCCTAGCGAGCGGGGGGGCGGCTGAGACCCAGTACTTC
>NA|TRBJ2-1|many|TRBV11-3|15
CASSFRESSYNEQFF
TGTGCCAGCAGCTTCCGGGAGAGCTCCTACAATGAGCAGTTCTTC
>TRBD1|TRBJ1-6|NA|TRBV27|15
CASSSTGSYNSPLHF
TGTGCCAGCAGTTCGACAGGGTCCTATAATTCACCCCTCCACTTT
>NA|TRBJ2-1|NA|TRBV6-5|17
CASSYSGRGESSNEQFF
TGTGCCAGCAGTTACTCAGGTCGCGGGGAGTCTTCGAATGAGCAGTTCTTC
>NA|TRBJ2-5|few|TRBV12-3/TRBV12-4|13
CASRPREMETQYF
TGTGCCAGCAGGCCCCGGGAGATGGAGACCCAGTACTTC
>NA|TRBJ1-1|few|TRBV4-3|16
CASSQGLRGGFTEAFF
TGCGCCAGCAGCCAAGGCCTCAGGGGCGGGTTCACTGAAGCTTTCTTT
>NA|TRBJ1-2|NA|TRBV20-1|10
CSGGGDGYTF
TGCAGTGGAGGGGGGGATGGCTACACCTTC
>TRBD1|TRBJ1-4|few|TRBV5-1|15
CASSLGQGTREKLFF
TGCGCCAGCAGCTTGGGACAGGGGACCAGGGAAAAACTGTTTTTT
>TRBD2|TRBJ2-3|many|TRBV7-6|15
CASSFRTSGTDTQYF
TGTGCCAGCAGCTTCCGGACTAGCGGCACAGATACGCAGTATTTT
>NA|TRBJ2-5|many|TRBV4-3|15
CASSRADYGEETQYF
TGCGCCAGCAGCCGAGCGGACTACGGGGAAGAGACCCAGTACTTC
>NA|TRBJ1-2|few|TRBV14|11
CASSQDGGYTF
TGTGCCAGCAGCCAAGATGGGGGCTACACCTTC
>NA|TRBJ2-7|NA|TRBV5-1|13
CASSAEWGYEQYF
TGCGCCAGCAGCGCAGAATGGGGCTACGAGCAGTACTTC
>NA|TRBJ1-1|NA|TRBV6-6|13
CASSYSQGLGAFF
TGTGCCAGCAGTTACTCGCAGGGGCTGGGAGCTTTCTTT
>NA|TRBJ1-1|few|TRBV15|16
CATSRDPGVSNTEAFF
TGTGCCACCAGCAGAGATCCCGGGGTTTCGAACACTGAAGCTTTCTTT